In its sample, the clone carrying this T cell receptor (beta chain) was seen a few times. Its specificity is unknown. The entry originates in a study of regulatory T cells in long-lasting Graves disease. Notes on the study in general: TRBV28, TRBJ1-2 and TRBJ2-5 were favored in persistent disease.

Time point: persistent/refractory GD, antithyroid drugs over 5 years with positive TRAb. Researchers made the TCR library from RNA that was extracted from PBMCs. CDR3 size: 15 residues. Germline CDR1 and CDR2: MNHEY and SVGEGT. V dropped 4 bases and J dropped 7 bases, with 19 bases sitting between them. The TCR beta library used iRepertoire HTBI primers with Arm-PCR amplification of CDR3. TCRdb reprocessed the multiplex PCR reads with MiXCR, giving one entry per CDR3 protein. This sample has some 450,000 distinct CDR3 sequences; about a quarter occur once, and the top ten carry around 24%. The rearrangement uses TRBV6-2 or TRBV6-3 and TRBJ1-2; unclear D gene. The starting material was peripheral blood mononuclear cells (PBMCs), obtained when the disease was refractory, from a patient treated with antithyroid drugs. The source is a female donor with Graves disease. This CDR3 reads CASSFSLEGWPGYTF. Written as DNA, the CDR3 is TGTGCCAGCAGTTTTTCCCTCGAGGGTTGGCCTGGCTACACCTTC.